Below, 5 T cell receptor beta chains from the same sample are listed, as sequenced in a study of regulatory T cells in long-lasting Graves disease. Time point noted: newly diagnosed GD, antithyroid drugs for less than 3 months. Isolated PBMC RNA provided the starting material for the TCR library. Arm-PCR with iRepertoire HTBI primers amplified the CDR3 regions for these TCR beta libraries. TCRdb recomputed calls from the multiplex PCR reads with MiXCR, one row per CDR3 protein. The table records more than 300,000 distinct CDR3 sequences, 15% to 20% of them present only once. These same data were also listed under a study on T cells in Graves' hyperthyroidism and ophthalmopathy.

The sample was peripheral blood mononuclear cells (PBMCs), taken at new diagnosis, from a patient treated with antithyroid drugs. The receptors stem from a woman aged 18 to 35 with Graves disease.

The rearrangement links TRBV10-2 to TRBJ2-3; 8 bases fit TRBD2. The ends lost 1 base at V and 4 bases at J; junction bases unmatched: 13. CDR1 is WSHSY and CDR2 is SAAADI in the germline V gene. The CDR3 totals 18 residues. The CDR3 spells CASSEWTRKREWSDTQYF. In DNA form, the CDR3 reads TGCGCCAGCAGTGAGTGGACGAGGAAGCGGGAGTGGTCAGATACGCAGTATTTT.

This chain links TRBV7-6 with TRBJ2-3; 7 nucleotides agree with TRBD1. The germline V gene encodes CDR1 SGHVS and CDR2 FNYEAQ. With V trimmed by 5 bases and J by 2 bases, 4 bases remained unmatched. This CDR3 comprises 14 residues. CDR3 sequence: CASSKTGDTDTQYF. The CDR3 nucleotides read TGTGCCAGCAGCAAAACAGGGGACACAGATACGCAGTATTTT.

This clonotype was seen ten or more times. The rearrangement links TRBV5-8 to TRBJ2-5, with D perhaps being TRBD1 or TRBD2 (5 bases each). CDR1 and CDR2 (germline): SGHTS, YDEGEE. The length of the CDR3 is 15 residues. V gave up 2 bases and J gave up 0 bases, with 11 bases separating them. The CDR3 here is CASSFEGTNQETQYF. The DNA for the CDR3 is TGTGCCAGCAGCTTTGAGGGGACCAACCAAGAGACCCAGTACTTC.

This chain uses TRBV3-1 with TRBJ1-5; possible D gene TRBD1, 5 bases. This CDR3 comprises 14 residues. Trimming removed 1 base from V and 11 bases from J, with 15 bases in between. Germline V lookup: CDR1 LGHDT, CDR2 YNNKEL (reference sequence). The CDR3 bases are TGTGCCAGCAGCCAAGGCGGGGGGGGGGTGACCCAGCATTTT. Its translation: CASSQGGGGVTQHF.

This clonotype was detected ten times or more. The genes are TRBV27 and TRBJ2-1; TRBD2 might be the D (5 bases). CDR1 MNHEY and CDR2 SMNVEV come from the germline V gene (reference sequence). The CDR3 consists of 13 residues. Trimming shortened V by 6 bases and J by 7 bases, and 13 bases separated the two germline ends. CDR3 in amino acids: CASSLGRGNEQFF. The CDR3 nucleotides are TGTGCCAGCAGCCTGGGGAGAGGGAATGAGCAGTTCTTC.